These 17 T cell receptor beta chains came from one sample sequenced in a study of neurological immune-mediated disorders. Time point of the sample: longitudinal time-point 2. TCRdb analysed the 5' RACE reads with MiXCR anew, one entry per CDR3 protein. The data contain 81,000 or so distinct CDR3 sequences, about 13% of them singletons. Sequenced input: PBMCs. The receptors shown here come from a female donor with HTLV-1-associated myelopathy (HAM/TSP).

At least ten counts were recorded for this clonotype. This sequence joins TRBV12-3 or TRBV12-4 and TRBJ1-5; 10 bases map to TRBD1. The V segment lost 5 bases and the J segment 4 bases; nucleotides outside the gene matches: 8. This CDR3 comprises 16 residues. The CDR3 reads CASSGMGQGLNQPQHF. CDR3 nucleotides: TGTGCCAGCAGTGGGATGGGACAGGGGTTAAATCAGCCCCAGCATTTT.

This clonotype was detected ten times or more. The chain couples TRBV7-2 to TRBJ2-3, with D possibly matching TRBD2 (7 bases). CDR1 is SGHTA and CDR2 is FQGNSA in the germline V gene. Trimming removed 3 bases at V and 5 bases at J, with 12 bases between. The CDR3 sequence is 14 residues long. Here the CDR3 reads CASSFGGAIDTQYF. CDR3 coding DNA: TGTGCCAGCAGCTTTGGGGGGGCAATAGATACGCAGTATTTT. Variable domain in full (rest from reference TRBV7-2 and TRBJ2-3): GAGVSQSPSNKVTEKGKDVELRCDPISGHTALYWYRQSLGQGLEFLIYFQGNSAPDKSGLPSDRFSAERTGGSVSTLTIQRTQQEDSAVYLCASSFGGAIDTQYFGPGTRLTVL.

V gene TRBV7-9 combines with J gene TRBJ2-3; 7 bases are shared with TRBD1. Losses at the gene ends were 7 bases for V and 4 bases for J; bases not matched to a gene: 11. Germline CDR1 reads SEHNR; CDR2 reads FQNEAQ (reference sequence). The CDR3 contains 15 residues. The CDR3 nucleotides read TGTGCCAGCACACCTTACAGGGGTAGCGCAGATACGCAGTATTTT. Translation: CASTPYRGSADTQYF.

This clonotype was seen ten or more times. The rearrangement joins TRBV6-1 to TRBJ2-5; D ambiguous. Per the germline V gene, CDR1 is MNHNS and CDR2 is SASEGT. V shed 1 base and J shed 10 bases, with 10 bases lying between them. The CDR3 length is 12 residues. The CDR3, as DNA: TGTGCCAGCAGTGAAGTATTTCGAAGCCAGTACTTC. Its translation is CASSEVFRSQYF.

At least ten counts were recorded for this clonotype. The chain employs TRBV5-1 and TRBJ2-5; D not certain. Deletions cut 0 bases from V and 5 bases from J, with 8 bases between. The CDR3 runs to 13 residues. Germline loops: CDR1 SGHRS, CDR2 YFSETQ. The DNA for the CDR3 is TGCGCCAGCAGCTTGGGGAGTTCGGAGACCCAGTACTTC. This sequence encodes CASSLGSSETQYF.

This clonotype was seen at least ten times. This chain uses TRBV29-1 with TRBJ2-5; 10 nucleotides align to TRBD2. Germline assignment: CDR1 SQVTM and CDR2 ANQGSEA. This CDR3 is 12 amino acids long. V shed 6 bases and J 4 bases; nucleotides not matched to a gene: 2. This chain's CDR3 is CSVSSGGETQYF. The DNA of the CDR3 is TGCAGCGTATCTAGCGGGGGAGAGACCCAGTACTTC.

In this sample, this clonotype turned up many times. This chain links TRBV3-1 with TRBJ2-7; the D is unclear. The CDR3 has 14 residues. CDR1 is LGHDT and CDR2 is YNNKEL in the germline V gene (reference sequence). V lost 3 bases, J lost 4 bases, and 13 bases lay in between. The CDR3: CASSHSNGFYEQYF. In DNA, the CDR3 is TGTGCCAGCAGCCATTCCAATGGGTTTTACGAGCAGTACTTC.

This clonotype was seen a handful of times. The genes are TRBV18 and TRBJ2-3; D may be TRBD2 (5 bases). The CDR3 loop spans 14 amino acids. Germline V gene data show CDR1 as KGHSH and CDR2 as LQKENI. Trimming left V 10 bases short and J 2 bases short, with 16 bases between. The CDR3 spells CATAPTTYTDTQYF. The CDR3 DNA is TGTGCCACCGCGCCGACTACCTACACAGATACGCAGTATTTT.

At least ten counts were recorded for this clonotype. DNA for the CDR3: TGTGCCAGCTCCTGGACTAGCGGGAGCTCCTACGAGCAGTACTTC. Protein: CASSWTSGSSYEQYF. This chain joins TRBV5-4 and TRBJ2-7, with 13 bases identical to TRBD2. Germline V gives CDR1 SGHNT, CDR2 YYREEE (reference sequence). The CDR3 runs to 15 residues. V was pared by 7 bases and J by 0 bases, with 4 bases of the junction left unmatched.

V and J are TRBV5-1 and TRBJ2-7; D is unclear. CDR3 length equals 16 residues. Germline CDR1 is SGHRS and CDR2 is YFSETQ. V was trimmed by 4 bases and J by 3 bases, leaving 20 bases between them. The CDR3 nucleotides are TGCGCCAGCAGCCCGGACGGATCGTCCCTACGCTACGAGCAGTACTTC. Encoded protein: CASSPDGSSLRYEQYF.

This clonotype was recorded at least ten times. V and J are TRBV10-3 and TRBJ1-2, with 7 nucleotides matching TRBD1. Germline CDR1 and CDR2: ENHRY and SYGVKD. This CDR3 spans 14 amino acids. V was clipped by 5 bases and J by 6 bases; unmatched bases: 9. The CDR3 nucleotides are TGTGCCATCAGTAATACCAAGGGGGCAGATGGCTACACCTTC. This encodes CAISNTKGADGYTF.

This clonotype was recorded many times. The junction and the germline gene differ at one end; a read error may be behind it. This chain uses TRBV15 with TRBJ2-5; TRBD2 might be the D (5 bases). This CDR3 comprises 17 residues. The V gene's germline CDR1 is LNHNV and CDR2 YYDKDF (reference sequence). The CDR3 region is CATSRAPPGSGEETQYF. The CDR3 nucleotides read TGTGCTACCAGCAGAGCCCCGCCTGGGAGCGGCGAAGAGACCCAGTACTTC.

This clonotype was counted many times. This chain links TRBV6-6 with TRBJ1-2, with D possibly matching TRBD1 (5 bases). Germline loops: CDR1 MNHNY, CDR2 SVGAGI (reference sequence). This CDR3 spans 16 amino acids. V lost 0 bases, J lost 8 bases, and 19 bases lay in between. The CDR3 region has the DNA TGTGCCAGCAGTTACTCAGGACGGGACGGTTGGCACGGCTACACCTTC. This sequence encodes CASSYSGRDGWHGYTF.

This clonotype was seen at least ten times. This chain joins TRBV10-3 and TRBJ2-3; 9 nucleotides match TRBD2. The CDR3 is 14 residues long. After removal of 8 bases from V and 4 bases from J, the junction contained 7 bases not matched to a gene. CDR1 is ENHRY, CDR2 SYGVKD, per germline. The CDR3 DNA sequence: TGTGCCATCTCTATGCGGGGGGGCTCAGATACGCAGTATTTT. Its protein is CAISMRGGSDTQYF.

Worth noting for this clonotype: This is likely a read error, given that the CDR3 carries no conserved phenylalanine or tryptophan at its end. It is unclear where the CDR3 begins or ends on the DNA, so no DNA is shown, and the CDR3 is as TCRdb lists it. The rearrangement links TRBV28 to TRBJ1-6. Germline V gene lookup returns CDR1 MDHEN and CDR2 SYDVKM. The CDR3 has 11 amino acids, counting both end residues. The CDR3: CASSLGSPLLL.

Of note for this clonotype: A read error is possible here, since a much larger clone lies one base away. The V and J genes are TRBV7-9 and TRBJ2-7; 8 nucleotides line up with TRBD1. The V gene end was trimmed by 5 bases and the J gene end by 5 bases; junction bases not matched to a gene: 5. The CDR3 has 13 amino acids. CDR1 and CDR2 from the germline V gene are SEHNR and FQNEAQ (reference sequence). As DNA, the CDR3 is TGTGCCAGCAGCCCGACGGACAGGGACGAGCAGTACTTC. It is translated as CASSPTDRDEQYF.

The CDR3: CASSPQNEQFF. The CDR3 DNA reads as TGTGCCAGCTCACCACAAAATGAGCAGTTCTTC. V usage is TRBV18 and J usage is TRBJ2-1; no reliable D call. Germline CDR1 and CDR2: KGHSH and LQKENI. V was cut by 1 base and J by 7 bases, with 2 bases left in between. This CDR3 comprises 11 residues. The full variable domain, its missing parts supplied by reference TRBV18 and TRBJ2-1, is NAGVMQNPRHLVRRRGQEARLRCSPMKGHSHVYWYRQLPEEGLKFMVYLQKENIIDESGMPKERFSAEFPKEGPSILRIQQVVRGDSAAYFCASSPQNEQFFGPGTRLTVL.